These 24 T cell receptor beta chains originate from one sample sequenced in a study of blood T cell repertoires in COVID-19. The protocol was immunoSEQ multiplex PCR, while the TCRdb copy is restricted to in-frame clones and leaves out a portion. This sample has tens of thousands of clones, with under 85% found just once. Sequencing was carried out using peripheral blood. All receptors come from a man between 60 and 70 years old with COVID-19, enrolled during active disease.

V and J are TRBV19 and TRBJ1-5, with D tentatively TRBD1 (5 bases). The V end was cut by 11 bases, the J end by 2 bases, with 16 bases between. Looked up from germline, CDR1 is LNHDA and CDR2 is SQIVND (reference sequence). CDR3 length: 14 amino acids. CDR3 nucleotide sequence: TGTGCCGTTGGGGGGTTCCCGGGCAATCAGCCCCAGCATTTT. This gives the protein CAVGGFPGNQPQHF.

The chain is built from TRBV5-4 and TRBJ2-7; a weak D match, TRBD2 (7 bases). Trimming took 3 bases from V and 7 from J, leaving 17 bases between them. This CDR3 region has 14 residues. Germline CDR1 reads SGHNT; CDR2 reads YYREEE (reference sequence). Here the CDR3 DNA reads TGTGCCAGCAGCTCCCAACGGGGGGCGGAAGAGCAGTACTTC. Translation: CASSSQRGAEEQYF.

The rearrangement uses TRBV3-1 (or the pseudogene TRBV3-2) and TRBJ1-1; TRBD1 matches 7 bases. J lost 9 bases, V lost 1 base, and 2 bases had no gene match. This CDR3 comprises 12 residues. Germline CDR1 reads LGHDT; CDR2 reads YNNKEL (reference sequence). The CDR3: CASSQGQGKAFF. The DNA of the CDR3 is TGTGCCAGCAGCCAAGGACAGGGAAAAGCTTTCTTT.

This clone appeared a single time. The rearrangement uses TRBV5-1 and TRBJ2-7; D is perhaps TRBD2 (6 bases). V was clipped by 2 bases and J by 2 bases, with 14 bases between them. The CDR3 contains 15 residues. In germline, CDR1 is SGHRS, CDR2 YFSETQ. The CDR3, as DNA: TGCGCCAGCAGCTTTAGGGGCGGGGTTACCTACGAGCAGTACTTC. This encodes CASSFRGGVTYEQYF.

This clone was recorded a few times. The chain recombines TRBV3-1 (or the pseudogene TRBV3-2) with TRBJ1-3, with D uncertain. CDR1 is LGHDT, CDR2 YNNKEL, per germline (reference sequence). Trimming took 7 bases from V and 7 from J, leaving 14 bases between them. This CDR3 is 13 amino acids long. CDR3 sequence: CASTLIGSNTIYF. The DNA of the CDR3 is TGTGCCAGCACCCTGATCGGGTCGAACACCATATATTTT.

The sample holds a few counts of this clone. This chain links TRBV2 with TRBJ2-7, with a tentative D call TRBD2 (5 bases). The CDR3 is 13 amino acids. Germline V gene sequence: CDR1 SNHLY, CDR2 FYNNEI. V was shortened by 7 bases and J by 5 bases, with 15 bases between the two germline ends. The DNA of the CDR3 is TGTGCCAGCACAAAATGGGCGGGCCACGAGCAGTACTTC. Translation: CASTKWAGHEQYF.

This clone has just a few counts. The genes are TRBV11-3 and TRBJ2-7; D gene unclear. This CDR3 has 13 amino acids. V dropped 5 bases and J dropped 6 bases, with 14 bases sitting between them. Germline CDR1 SGHNT, CDR2 YENEEA. DNA of the CDR3: TGTGCCAGCAGCGCCCAACCCCTCAGCGAGCAGTACTTC. Translated, it gives CASSAQPLSEQYF.

This chain connects TRBV30 to TRBJ2-3, with 7 bases identical to TRBD1. This CDR3 comprises 14 residues. The germline gives CDR1 GTSNPN, CDR2 SVGIG (reference sequence). V trimming: 5 bases; J trimming: 0 bases; junction bases outside the gene matches: 5. For the CDR3, the DNA is TGTGCCTGGGCCCGACAGGGTAGCACAGATACGCAGTATTTT. Encoded protein: CAWARQGSTDTQYF.

This chain's CDR3 is CASSYRGEETQYF. For the CDR3, the DNA is TGTGCCAGCTCTTACCGGGGTGAGGAGACCCAGTACTTC. The rearrangement links TRBV7-9 to TRBJ2-5; possible D gene TRBD2, 5 bases. CDR1 and CDR2 (germline): SEHNR, FQNEAQ (reference sequence). The CDR3 is 13 amino acids. V dropped 8 bases and J dropped 5 bases, with 15 bases sitting between them. Complete variable domain (other parts from reference TRBV7-9 and TRBJ2-5): DTGVSQNPRHKITKRGQNVTFRCDPISEHNRLYWYRQTLGQGPEFLTYFQNEAQLEKSRLLSDRFSAERPKGSFSTLEIQRTEQGDSAMYLCASSYRGEETQYFGPGTRLLVL.

V and J are TRBV3-1 (or the pseudogene TRBV3-2) and TRBJ2-5; TRBD1 matches 9 bases. Germline V gives CDR1 LGHDT, CDR2 YNNKEL (reference sequence). Trimming removed 10 bases from V and 4 bases from J; junction bases left unmatched: 22. The CDR3 spans 18 residues. The CDR3 sequence is CATAEPVRQGVRGETQYF. As DNA, the CDR3 is TGTGCCACCGCCGAACCGGTTCGACAGGGGGTGAGAGGAGAGACCCAGTACTTC.

This clone occurred a few times. The chain is built from TRBV5-1 and TRBJ2-1; a possible D gene is TRBD2 (7 bases). CDR1 and CDR2 from the germline V gene are SGHRS and YFSETQ. V lost 3 bases, J lost 2 bases, and 15 bases lay in between. CDR3 length equals 16 residues. The CDR3 DNA follows: TGCGCCAGCAGCTCTGGTGTGGGGGGGCCCTACAATGAGCAGTTCTTC. Amino acid sequence: CASSSGVGGPYNEQFF.

The chain joins TRBV11-3 to TRBJ2-1; tentatively, D is TRBD2 (6 bases). The length of the CDR3 is 14 residues. The V end was cut by 5 bases, the J end by 7 bases, with 15 bases between. Germline lookup yields CDR1 SGHNT and CDR2 YENEEA. In nucleotides, the CDR3 is TGTGCCAGCAGCCTCCGGGACTCCTCAAATGAGCAGTTCTTC. Translation: CASSLRDSSNEQFF.

This rearrangement joins TRBV19 to TRBJ1-5; D is unresolved. CDR1 and CDR2 from the germline V gene are LNHDA and SQIVND (reference sequence). Trimming cost V 9 bases and J 5 bases, with 20 bases left between them. The CDR3 consists of 15 residues. CDR3 coding DNA: TGTGCCAGCACTGACACTGGCCCTCCCTATCAGCCCCAGCATTTT. It encodes CASTDTGPPYQPQHF.

The rearrangement links TRBV5-5 to TRBJ1-2; TRBD1 matches 8 bases. Germline CDR1 SGHKS, CDR2 YYEKEE (reference sequence). With 4 bases clipped from V and 3 bases from J, the junction kept 11 bases outside the gene matches. The CDR3 covers 16 residues. The CDR3 region has the DNA TGTGCCAGCAGCAATACGCAGGGGGCTGTAGACTATGGCTACACCTTC. This translates into CASSNTQGAVDYGYTF.

CDR3 coding DNA: TGTGCCAGCAGCTTAGCTAATTCACCCCTCCACTTT. Encoded protein: CASSLANSPLHF. The rearrangement links TRBV5-6 to TRBJ1-6; D not resolved. V was trimmed by 2 bases and J by 6 bases, leaving 3 bases between them. The CDR3 has 12 amino acids. Looked up from germline, CDR1 is SGHDT and CDR2 is YYEEEE.

The chain is built from TRBV2 and TRBJ2-7, with TRBD1 matching 7 bases. This CDR3 has 12 residues. Looked up from germline, CDR1 is SNHLY and CDR2 is FYNNEI. V was clipped by 7 bases and J by 2 bases; unmatched bases: 2. As DNA, the CDR3 is TGTGCCAGCACCGGGACAGCCTACGAGCAGTACTTC. Its translation: CASTGTAYEQYF.

The rearrangement joins TRBV7-9 to TRBJ1-1; D gene uncertain. Germline assignment: CDR1 SEHNR and CDR2 FQNEAQ (reference sequence). The V and J ends lost 3 bases and 1 base respectively, with 6 bases between them. The CDR3 spans 13 residues. CDR3 amino acids: CASSLEGNTEAFF. The CDR3 nucleotides are TGTGCCAGCAGCTTGGAGGGGAACACTGAAGCTTTCTTT.

The chain combines TRBV6-1 with TRBJ2-7; 8 bases are a match to TRBD1. Germline CDR1 reads MNHNS; CDR2 reads SASEGT. With V trimmed by 0 bases and J by 5 bases, 6 bases remained unmatched. The CDR3 sequence is 15 residues long. CDR3 coding DNA: TGTGCCAGCAGTGAAGCAACGTACAGGGGGGACGAGCAGTACTTC. As protein: CASSEATYRGDEQYF.

This clone has more than one count but fewer than ten. The chain links TRBV7-9 to TRBJ1-3; 7 bases match TRBD1. The CDR3 length is 18 residues. J gave up 0 bases and V 0 bases, and 8 bases lay outside the gene matches. Germline CDR1 and CDR2: SEHNR and FQNEAQ (reference sequence). CDR3 coding DNA: TGTGCCAGCAGCTTAGCGAAGGGGGACAGCCCCTCTGGAAACACCATATATTTT. Residues: CASSLAKGDSPSGNTIYF.

This clone has a count of ten or more. This chain links TRBV5-4 with TRBJ2-5; 10 bases align to TRBD2. J gave up 5 bases and V 2 bases, and 9 bases lay outside the gene matches. The CDR3 spans 16 residues. The V gene's germline CDR1 is SGHNT and CDR2 YYREEE (reference sequence). Here the CDR3 reads CASSFLAGAGGETQYF. Here the CDR3 DNA reads TGTGCCAGCAGCTTTCTAGCGGGGGCCGGGGGGGAGACCCAGTACTTC.

This clone was detected a few times. The chain combines TRBV6-5 with TRBJ1-5; TRBD1 agrees at 9 bases. CDR3 length equals 13 residues. V was pared by 6 bases and J by 4 bases, with 1 base of the junction left unmatched. Per the germline V gene, CDR1 is MNHEY and CDR2 is SVGAGI. CDR3 DNA sequence: TGTGCCAGCAGCGGGACAGGGAATCAGCCCCAGCATTTT. Amino acids: CASSGTGNQPQHF.

The chain recombines TRBV2 with TRBJ1-1, with D possibly TRBD1 on 5 matching bases. V was clipped by 10 bases and J by 1 base, with 16 bases between them. In germline, CDR1 is SNHLY, CDR2 FYNNEI. The CDR3 contains 14 residues. The CDR3 protein is CATSPRTPNTEAFF. In DNA, the CDR3 is TGTGCCACCTCTCCTAGGACACCGAACACTGAAGCTTTCTTT.

The table lists this clone with a few counts. The chain combines TRBV2 with TRBJ1-2; the D is unclear. Germline CDR1 reads SNHLY; CDR2 reads FYNNEI. CDR3 length equals 11 residues. The V and J ends lost 6 bases and 4 bases respectively, with 6 bases between them. This CDR3 is CASSFGYGYTF. In DNA form, the CDR3 reads TGTGCCAGCAGCTTCGGCTATGGCTACACCTTC.

This rearrangement joins TRBV27 to TRBJ1-2, with D perhaps matching TRBD1 (5 bases). The CDR3 loop spans 15 amino acids. V dropped 7 bases and J dropped 3 bases, with 18 bases sitting between them. Germline lookup yields CDR1 MNHEY and CDR2 SMNVEV (reference sequence). CDR3 loop: CASTPGTSGDYGYTF. CDR3 in DNA: TGTGCCAGCACCCCTGGGACTTCTGGGGACTATGGCTACACCTTC.